These 30 T cell receptor beta chains were all obtained from the same sample, sequenced in a study of T cell clones after liver transplantation. Measured with immunoSEQ multiplex PCR; TCRdb has only the in-frame clones, and not every one. This table holds tens of thousands of clones, 84% found once. Source: CD4+ T cells from blood, taken around 50 months after liver transplant. Every receptor here comes from a human patient who received a liver transplant. Some T cells may be supplied by the graft donor.

V usage is TRBV5-4 and J usage is TRBJ2-1, with 10 nucleotides matching TRBD2. The J segment lost 1 base and the V segment lost 4 bases, leaving 5 bases of the junction unmatched. CDR3 length equals 16 residues. Germline V lookup: CDR1 SGHNT, CDR2 YYREEE (reference sequence). The chain's CDR3 is CASSPRTSGSYNEQFF. The CDR3 DNA reads as TGTGCCAGCAGCCCCAGGACTAGCGGATCCTACAATGAGCAGTTCTTC.

The J gene is TRBJ2-3, the V gene TRBV4-2; 12 nucleotides match TRBD2. Unmatched junction bases numbered 9, after V lost 4 bases and J lost 1 base. CDR3 length equals 18 residues. Germline V gene lookup returns CDR1 LGHNA and CDR2 YNFKEQ. CDR3 region: CASSPLGLAGGGTDTQYF. The CDR3 DNA follows: TGTGCCAGCAGCCCACTGGGCCTAGCGGGGGGGGGCACAGATACGCAGTATTTT.

This clone showed up just a few times. The chain recombines TRBV7-2 with TRBJ1-6; D ambiguous. The length of the CDR3 is 11 residues. Trimming left V 1 base short and J 8 bases short, with 0 bases between. Germline assignment: CDR1 SGHTA and CDR2 FQGNSA. In DNA, the CDR3 is TGTGCCAGCAGCTTAGATTCACCCCTCCACTTT. Protein: CASSLDSPLHF. The whole variable domain, remainder taken from reference TRBV7-2 and TRBJ1-6, is GAGVSQSPSNKVTEKGKDVELRCDPISGHTALYWYRQSLGQGLEFLIYFQGNSAPDKSGLPSDRFSAERTGGSVSTLTIQRTQQEDSAVYLCASSLDSPLHFGNGTRLTVT.

The rearrangement uses TRBV19 and TRBJ1-1; no reliable D call. V was cut by 5 bases and J by 1 base, with 11 bases left in between. The CDR3 spans 14 residues. Germline values: CDR1 LNHDA, CDR2 SQIVND (reference sequence). The CDR3 spells CASSPRAENTEAFF. The CDR3 DNA reads TGTGCCAGTAGTCCACGGGCCGAGAACACTGAAGCTTTCTTT.

This clone was observed once. The chain recombines TRBV9 with TRBJ1-3; D is perhaps TRBD1 (5 bases). The V end lost 2 bases, the J end lost 3 bases, and 12 bases lay between the germline ends. Germline-derived CDR1 and CDR2 are SGDLS and YYNGEE. CDR3 length: 15 residues. The CDR3 reads CASSVTGGIGNTIYF. In nucleotides, the CDR3 is TGTGCCAGCAGCGTTACCGGGGGGATTGGAAACACCATATATTTT.

The genes are TRBV27 and TRBJ2-7; 9 bases map to TRBD1. The CDR3 runs to 15 residues. After removal of 8 bases from V and 3 bases from J, the junction contained 11 bases not matched to a gene. Looked up from germline, CDR1 is MNHEY and CDR2 is SMNVEV (reference sequence). CDR3 region: CASLPPGTGNYEQYF. The DNA of the CDR3 is TGTGCCAGCCTTCCACCAGGGACAGGGAACTACGAGCAGTACTTC.

The rearrangement joins TRBV6-5 to TRBJ1-3; TRBD1 is a possible D gene (6 bases). CDR3 length equals 14 residues. Trimming pared 5 bases from V and 3 bases from J, leaving 11 bases between. Per germline, CDR1 MNHEY and CDR2 SVGAGI. The CDR3 loop is CASSETGGGNTIYF. Here the CDR3 DNA reads TGTGCCAGCAGTGAGACAGGAGGTGGAAACACCATATATTTT.

The J gene is TRBJ1-1, the V gene TRBV27; a possible D gene is TRBD1 (6 bases). V was pared by 6 bases and J by 3 bases, with 20 bases between. The CDR3 runs to 16 residues. Germline CDR1 reads MNHEY; CDR2 reads SMNVEV (reference sequence). As DNA, the CDR3 is TGTGCCAGCAGCAGCAGCCGTTGGGGGCGCGACACTGAAGCTTTCTTT. Translating it yields CASSSSRWGRDTEAFF.

The gene calls are TRBV7-6 and TRBJ2-3; D ambiguous. The V and J ends lost 5 bases and 4 bases respectively, with 10 bases between them. The CDR3 length is 13 residues. Germline CDR1 and CDR2: SGHVS and FNYEAQ. The chain's CDR3 is CASSPPSPDTQYF. The CDR3 nucleotides read TGTGCCAGCAGCCCCCCTTCCCCAGATACGCAGTATTTT.

The chain links TRBV6-5 to TRBJ1-2, with D tentatively TRBD1 (5 bases). Looked up from germline, CDR1 is MNHEY and CDR2 is SVGAGI. V was shortened by 0 bases and J by 8 bases, with 13 bases between the two germline ends. This CDR3 has 14 residues. The CDR3 is CASSYSVWDRGYTF. In DNA, the CDR3 is TGTGCCAGCAGTTACTCGGTGTGGGACCGGGGCTACACCTTC.

J is TRBJ2-5 and V is TRBV5-6; 9 nucleotides match TRBD2. After removal of 4 bases from V and 5 bases from J, the junction contained 15 bases not matched to a gene. Germline CDR1 is SGHDT and CDR2 is YYEEEE. The CDR3 has 17 residues. CDR3 in amino acids: CASSQTARGRALETQYF. DNA of the CDR3: TGTGCCAGCAGCCAAACGGCCCGCGGGAGGGCCTTGGAGACCCAGTACTTC.

The chain links TRBV7-2 to TRBJ2-1; 9 bases are shared with TRBD2. V shed 1 base, J shed 16 bases, and the junction held 8 bases outside the gene matches. The CDR3 is 13 residues long. Germline CDR1 is SGHTA and CDR2 is FQGNSA. DNA of the CDR3: TGTGCCAGCAGCTTAGAAGCGGGGGGTGTCTGTTTCTTC. This gives the protein CASSLEAGGVCFF.

This clone came up once. The V and J genes are TRBV27 and TRBJ2-5, with D perhaps matching TRBD2 (6 bases). Germline CDR1 MNHEY, CDR2 SMNVEV (reference sequence). This CDR3 spans 13 amino acids. Trimming pared 5 bases from V and 2 bases from J, leaving 9 bases between. The CDR3 DNA follows: TGTGCCAGCAGTCCCCGGGAGCAAGAGACCCAGTACTTC. Translation: CASSPREQETQYF.

This clone has a single count. The chain recombines TRBV6-1 with TRBJ2-1; D gene ambiguous. This CDR3 comprises 18 residues. V was pared by 0 bases and J by 0 bases, with 15 bases between. Looked up from germline, CDR1 is MNHNS and CDR2 is SASEGT. CDR3 in DNA: TGTGCCAGCAGTGAAGCCCTTATTCCAATAAGCTCCTACAATGAGCAGTTCTTC. Protein product: CASSEALIPISSYNEQFF.

The rearrangement joins TRBV9 to TRBJ2-5, with D possibly being TRBD2 (6 bases). The V end lost 3 bases, the J end lost 2 bases, and 17 bases lay between the germline ends. CDR1 and CDR2 from the germline V gene are SGDLS and YYNGEE. This CDR3 is 16 amino acids long. The CDR3 DNA sequence: TGTGCCAGCAGCGCCCGCGGCGGGGAGATACAAGAGACCCAGTACTTC. This encodes CASSARGGEIQETQYF.

This chain joins TRBV5-1 and TRBJ1-1; the match to TRBD1 covers 7 bases. V gave up 0 bases and J gave up 8 bases; unmatched junction bases: 4. The CDR3 sequence is 13 residues long. Germline values: CDR1 SGHRS, CDR2 YFSETQ. The CDR3 DNA is TGCGCCAGCAGCTTGGCCTCAGGGGGGGAAGCTTTCTTT. Translated, it gives CASSLASGGEAFF.

In its sample, this clone was seen once. The rearrangement uses TRBV21-1 and TRBJ1-2. TRBV21-1 is deemed a pseudogene. The CDR3 has 17 amino acids. The CDR3 region has the DNA TGTGCCAGCAGTCCTAGGGACGGAGCAAGCCTCACCTATGGCTACACCTTC. It yields the protein CASSPRDGASLTYGYTF.

The chain is built from TRBV7-9 and TRBJ1-1; unclear D gene. CDR1 SEHNR and CDR2 FQNEAQ come from the germline V gene (reference sequence). This CDR3 comprises 13 residues. V was trimmed by 2 bases and J by 7 bases, leaving 11 bases between them. CDR3 amino acids: CASSLKPTGEAFF. CDR3 bases: TGTGCCAGCAGCTTAAAACCTACCGGTGAAGCTTTCTTT.

This rearrangement joins TRBV7-6 to TRBJ2-7; 7 positions match TRBD1. The CDR3 totals 14 residues. The V gene's germline CDR1 is SGHVS and CDR2 FNYEAQ. Trimming took 5 bases from V and 2 from J; bases not matched to a gene: 6. CDR3 coding DNA: TGTGCCAGCAGCGTTCGAGGGGGCCCCTACGAGCAGTACTTC. Protein sequence: CASSVRGGPYEQYF.

V is TRBV4-1 and J is TRBJ2-4; no clear D gene. This CDR3 contains 13 residues. V dropped 4 bases and J dropped 0 bases, with 4 bases sitting between them. Germline loops: CDR1 MGHRA, CDR2 YSYEKL. The CDR3 protein is CASSPLAKNIQYF. The CDR3 nucleotides are TGCGCCAGCAGCCCTTTAGCCAAAAACATTCAGTACTTC.

The chain recombines TRBV18 with TRBJ2-2, with 7 nucleotides matching TRBD1. The length of the CDR3 is 16 residues. Looked up from germline, CDR1 is KGHSH and CDR2 is LQKENI. V trimming: 8 bases; J trimming: 4 bases; junction bases outside the gene matches: 13. CDR3: CASPILGQRTTGELFF. CDR3 nucleotide sequence: TGTGCCAGCCCCATATTGGGACAGCGGACCACCGGGGAGCTGTTTTTT.

The V gene is TRBV5-1, the J gene TRBJ2-3, with 9 bases aligning to TRBD2. Looked up from germline, CDR1 is SGHRS and CDR2 is YFSETQ. Trimming cost V 2 bases and J 11 bases; bases outside gene matches: 9. This CDR3 spans 14 amino acids. The CDR3 bases are TGCGCCAGCAGCTTACTTGATGGGACTAGCCTGCAGTATTTT. This encodes CASSLLDGTSLQYF.

This chain connects TRBV5-1 to TRBJ2-1; 9 bases agree with TRBD1. The J segment lost 5 bases and the V segment lost 3 bases, leaving 6 bases of the junction unmatched. The CDR3 runs to 15 residues. Germline assignment: CDR1 SGHRS and CDR2 YFSETQ. CDR3 bases: TGCGCCAGCAGCTCGGGGACAGGGAGCCACAATGAGCAGTTCTTC. It encodes CASSSGTGSHNEQFF.

The rearrangement uses TRBV18 and TRBJ2-5; D gene unclear. The CDR3 extends over 13 amino acids. CDR1 is KGHSH and CDR2 is LQKENI in the germline V gene. With 2 bases removed from V and 5 bases from J, the gap between germline ends came to 9 bases. Here the CDR3 DNA reads TGTGCCAGCTCACCAGGATGGGCGGAGACCCAGTACTTC. As protein: CASSPGWAETQYF.

V gene TRBV25-1 combines with J gene TRBJ1-4; D might be TRBD1 (5 bases). V lost 2 bases and J 8 bases, leaving 12 bases between the germline ends. The CDR3 has 14 residues. The V gene's germline CDR1 is MGHDK and CDR2 SYGVNS. CDR3 in amino acids: CASSESESGEKLFF. CDR3 sequence (DNA): TGTGCCAGCAGTGAAAGTGAGTCAGGGGAAAAACTGTTTTTT.

This clone was detected only a few times. The genes are TRBV25-1 and TRBJ2-6; D gene uncertain. Trimming stripped 3 bases from V and 0 bases from J, with 12 bases between. CDR1 and CDR2 (germline): MGHDK, SYGVNS. The CDR3 has 17 amino acids. CDR3 sequence: CASSDRNLTSGANVLTF. The CDR3 region has the DNA TGTGCCAGCAGTGACCGAAATCTCACCTCTGGGGCCAACGTCCTGACTTTC.

The chain links TRBV5-4 to TRBJ2-5; TRBD1 matches 8 bases. Germline CDR1 and CDR2: SGHNT and YYREEE (reference sequence). This CDR3 spans 13 amino acids. J lost 5 bases, V lost 4 bases, and 4 bases had no gene match. CDR3 region: CASSADRVETQYF. CDR3 sequence (DNA): TGTGCCAGCAGCGCGGACAGGGTGGAGACCCAGTACTTC.

The chain links TRBV5-1 to TRBJ1-3; no clear D. Trimming left V 4 bases short and J 3 bases short, with 17 bases between. CDR1 and CDR2 (germline): SGHRS, YFSETQ. The CDR3 runs 16 residues. The DNA of the CDR3 is TGCGCCAGCAGCCTGTCGACGGGAGGGAGTGGAAACACCATATATTTT. It translates to CASSLSTGGSGNTIYF.

The chain employs TRBV18 and TRBJ2-2, with a tentative D call TRBD2 (5 bases). Germline CDR1 reads KGHSH; CDR2 reads LQKENI. V gave up 3 bases and J gave up 1 base, with 9 bases separating them. The CDR3 consists of 15 residues. The CDR3, as DNA: TGTGCCAGCTCACCCCAGGCGGGGAACACCGGGGAGCTGTTTTTT. The encoded protein is CASSPQAGNTGELFF.

This chain connects TRBV7-9 to TRBJ2-1, with D perhaps matching TRBD2 (6 bases). V shed 6 bases and J shed 6 bases, with 18 bases lying between them. This CDR3 has 15 residues. Germline CDR1 SEHNR, CDR2 FQNEAQ (reference sequence). The CDR3 nucleotides are TGTGCCAGCAGTCGTAGTCGGTTGGGGGGCAATGAGCAGTTCTTC. Its translation: CASSRSRLGGNEQFF.